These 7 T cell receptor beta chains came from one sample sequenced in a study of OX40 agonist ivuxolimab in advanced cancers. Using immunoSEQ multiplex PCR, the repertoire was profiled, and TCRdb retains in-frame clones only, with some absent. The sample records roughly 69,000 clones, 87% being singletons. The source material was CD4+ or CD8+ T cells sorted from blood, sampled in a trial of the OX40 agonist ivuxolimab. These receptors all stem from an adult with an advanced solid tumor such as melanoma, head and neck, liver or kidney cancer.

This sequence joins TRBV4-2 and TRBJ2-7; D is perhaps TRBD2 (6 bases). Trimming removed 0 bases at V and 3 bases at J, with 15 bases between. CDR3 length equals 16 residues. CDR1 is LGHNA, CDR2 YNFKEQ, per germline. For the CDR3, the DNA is TGTGCCAGCAGCCAAGATTGGGGGACTGGTAACTACGAGCAGTACTTC. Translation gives CASSQDWGTGNYEQYF.

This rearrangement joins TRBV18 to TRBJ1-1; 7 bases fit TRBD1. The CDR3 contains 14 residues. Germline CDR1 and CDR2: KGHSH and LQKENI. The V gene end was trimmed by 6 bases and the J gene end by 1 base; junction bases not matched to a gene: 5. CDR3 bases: TGTGCCAGCTCGTGGGGGACAGAGAACACTGAAGCTTTCTTT. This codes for CASSWGTENTEAFF.

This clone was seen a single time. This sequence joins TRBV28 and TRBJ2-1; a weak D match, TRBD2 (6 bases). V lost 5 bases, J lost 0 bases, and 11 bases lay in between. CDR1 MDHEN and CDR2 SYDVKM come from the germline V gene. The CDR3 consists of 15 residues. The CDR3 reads CASSRGLSSYNEQFF. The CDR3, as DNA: TGTGCCAGCAGTCGGGGACTTAGCTCCTACAATGAGCAGTTCTTC. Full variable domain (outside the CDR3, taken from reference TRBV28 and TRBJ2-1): DVKVTQSSRYLVKRTGEKVFLECVQDMDHENMFWYRQDPGLGLRLIYFSYDVKMKEKGDIPEGYSVSREKKERFSLILESASTNQTSMYLCASSRGLSSYNEQFFGPGTRLTVL.

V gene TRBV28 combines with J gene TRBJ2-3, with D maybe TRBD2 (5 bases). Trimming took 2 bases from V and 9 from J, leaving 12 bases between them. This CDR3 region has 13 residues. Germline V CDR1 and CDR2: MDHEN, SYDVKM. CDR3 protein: CASSLPVPGTQYF. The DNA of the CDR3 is TGTGCCAGCAGTTTACCCGTCCCGGGGACGCAGTATTTT.

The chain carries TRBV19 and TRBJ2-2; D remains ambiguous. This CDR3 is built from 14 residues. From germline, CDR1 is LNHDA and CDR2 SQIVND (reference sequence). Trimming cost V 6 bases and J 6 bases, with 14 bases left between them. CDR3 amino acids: CASRIYSASGELFF. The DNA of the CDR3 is TGTGCCAGTAGGATTTACTCCGCCTCCGGGGAGCTGTTTTTT.

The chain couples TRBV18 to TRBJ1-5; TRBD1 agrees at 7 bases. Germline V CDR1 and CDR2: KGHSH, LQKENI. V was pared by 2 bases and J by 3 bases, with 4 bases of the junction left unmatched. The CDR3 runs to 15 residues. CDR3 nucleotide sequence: TGTGCCAGCTCACCAGGGGGACAGACCAATCAGCCCCAGCATTTT. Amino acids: CASSPGGQTNQPQHF.

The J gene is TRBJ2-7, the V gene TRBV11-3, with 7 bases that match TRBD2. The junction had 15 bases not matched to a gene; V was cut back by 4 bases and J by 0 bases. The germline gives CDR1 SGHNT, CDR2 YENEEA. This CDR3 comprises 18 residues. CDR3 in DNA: TGTGCCAGCAGCTACGTGCCAGAGCGCGGGAGACCCTCCTACGAGCAGTACTTC. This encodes CASSYVPERGRPSYEQYF.